This T cell receptor beta chain was obtained from a study of T cell clonotyping in hematopoietic cell transplantation. Looking at the study overall: Pretransplant recipient samples were taken after cytoreduction.

Time point indicated: recipient sample about 28 days before transplant, after cytoreduction. Recipient blood drawn about 28 days pretransplant and days 30, 100, 180 after. A word on this clone: Its specificity is not known.

The method was immunoSEQ multiplex PCR; TCRdb's version includes in-frame clones alone and lacks a portion of them. In the table there are 20,000 to 30,000 clones, roughly 88% of which are singletons. The germline V and J ends were trimmed by 5 bases and 1 base, with 12 bases remaining between them. The CDR3 contains 14 residues. Germline values: CDR1 LGHNA, CDR2 YSLEER. General study points: Few recipient clonotypes overlapped donors; over 95% were de novo at given depth.

The rearrangement uses TRBV4-3 and TRBJ2-7; D unclear. This TCR was recovered from a woman aged 55-75 years with acute myeloid leukemia. Some clones in this sample may be carry-over from other donors' samples. The material sequenced was peripheral blood mononuclear cells, taken before stem cell transplant. The CDR3 is CASSSGLGSYEQYF. The CDR3 nucleotides are TGCGCCAGCAGCTCGGGCTTGGGATCCTACGAGCAGTACTTC.